Below, one T cell receptor (beta chain) is given with its context. The sample belongs to a study of blood T cell repertoires in COVID-19. Libraries were prepared by immunoSEQ multiplex PCR; TCRdb keeps only in-frame clonotypes and omits some of them. The sample contains tens of thousands of clones, 92% of which appear only once. The V gene's germline CDR1 is SNHLY and CDR2 FYNNEI. V lost 6 bases and J lost 3; bases outside the gene matches: 8. There are 17 residues in the CDR3. The V call is TRBV2, the J call TRBJ2-1, with TRBD2 identical over 13 bases. The sequence was collected from a man aged 45-65 years with active COVID-19. The material sequenced was peripheral blood. The CDR3 nucleotides read TGTGCCAGCAGGCTTCGGACTAGCGGGGGCCTCTACAATGAGCAGTTCTTC. This encodes CASRLRTSGGLYNEQFF.